The 14 T cell receptor beta chains below all came from one sample that was sequenced in a study of T cells in Graves' hyperthyroidism and ophthalmopathy. RNA transcripts were the template for amplifying TCR beta CDR3 regions. A first-round RT-PCR of the TCR CDR3 used the HTBI primer set. One entry per CDR3 protein, called by TCRdb with MiXCR from the multiplex PCR reads. The sample includes about 300,000 distinct CDR3 sequences, roughly a fifth of them seen just once. The sequencing sample was made of blood. All receptors come from a man in his forties or fifties with Graves' ophthalmopathy.

This clonotype appeared a few times. The J gene is TRBJ2-7, the V gene TRBV6-2 or TRBV6-3; D is uncertain. The CDR3 covers 16 residues. Trimming took off 0 bases at V and 5 bases at J, with 17 bases between the two ends. The germline V gene encodes CDR1 MNHEY and CDR2 SVGEGT. This CDR3 is CASSYSLRPPRNEQYF. The CDR3 nucleotides are TGTGCCAGCAGTTACTCGTTACGGCCTCCTAGAAACGAGCAGTACTTC.

This clonotype was recorded a few times. The gene calls are TRBV9 and TRBJ2-7, with 7 bases fitting TRBD1. Germline-derived CDR1 and CDR2 are SGDLS and YYNGEE. The CDR3 is made up of 14 amino acids. Trimming at V came to 4 bases and at J to 0 bases, leaving 4 bases not matched to a gene. The chain's CDR3 is CASSPQGYSYEQYF. The CDR3, as DNA: TGTGCCAGCAGCCCACAGGGGTACTCCTACGAGCAGTACTTC.

Ten or more counts support this clonotype. J is TRBJ2-1 and V is TRBV7-9; D unresolved. Germline V gene data show CDR1 as SEHNR and CDR2 as FQNEAQ (reference sequence). CDR3 length: 19 residues. V shed 2 bases and J shed 4 bases, with 24 bases lying between them. The CDR3 loop is CASSLLNMRRFLNYNEQFF. CDR3 sequence (DNA): TGTGCCAGCAGCTTACTGAATATGCGGCGGTTCCTGAATTACAATGAGCAGTTCTTC.

Many counts were recorded for this clonotype. Compared with germline, one end of the junction differs, possibly owing to a read error. The chain recombines TRBV12-3 or TRBV12-4 with TRBJ2-3, with TRBD2 as a possible D gene (5 bases). The CDR3 has 13 residues. CDR3 protein: CASTLRRTDTQYF. CDR3 DNA: TGTGCCAGCACTTTAAGGAGGACAGATACGCAGTATTTT.

A few counts support this clonotype. The chain uses TRBV7-9 and TRBJ1-2; a possible D gene is TRBD1 (5 bases). The CDR3 covers 13 residues. Trimming took off 6 bases at V and 1 base at J, with 9 bases between the two ends. The germline V gene encodes CDR1 SEHNR and CDR2 FQNEAQ (reference sequence). CDR3 in DNA: TGTGCCAGCAGATCCCAGGGTAACTATGGCTACACCTTC. This sequence encodes CASRSQGNYGYTF.

A few counts support this clonotype. V usage is TRBV20-1 and J usage is TRBJ1-1; D gene unclear. V shed 4 bases and J shed 0 bases, with 18 bases lying between them. Germline assignment: CDR1 DFQATT and CDR2 SNEGSKA (reference sequence). The CDR3 loop spans 16 amino acids. The CDR3, as DNA: TGCAGTGCTACGGCGGCCCGGCGGGTTTTGAACACTGAAGCTTTCTTT. It is translated as CSATAARRVLNTEAFF.

V is TRBV14 and J is TRBJ2-7, with 9 bases matching TRBD2. CDR1 and CDR2 from the germline V gene are SGHDN and FVKESK. Losses at the gene ends were 2 bases for V and 0 bases for J; bases not matched to a gene: 2. CDR3 length: 15 residues. DNA of the CDR3: TGTGCCAGCAGCCAACCGGGACTAGCCTCCTACGAGCAGTACTTC. As protein: CASSQPGLASYEQYF.

At least ten counts were recorded for this clonotype. This chain links TRBV5-1 with TRBJ2-7; 7 nucleotides align to TRBD1. The V and J ends lost 3 bases and 0 bases, in that order; junction bases with no gene match: 3. From germline, CDR1 is SGHRS and CDR2 YFSETQ. The CDR3 has 14 residues. Here the CDR3 reads CASSSDRVSYEQYF. The DNA of the CDR3 is TGCGCCAGCAGCTCCGACAGGGTCTCCTACGAGCAGTACTTC.

Ten or more counts support this clonotype. The genes are TRBV28 and TRBJ2-7; the match to TRBD2 covers 9 bases. This CDR3 is 14 amino acids long. Germline CDR1 reads MDHEN; CDR2 reads SYDVKM. Unmatched junction bases numbered 2, after V lost 3 bases and J lost 2 bases. CDR3 sequence: CASSLTSGPYEQYF. The CDR3 DNA follows: TGTGCCAGCAGTTTGACTAGCGGTCCCTACGAGCAGTACTTC.

The chain recombines TRBV2 with TRBJ1-3; possible D gene TRBD1, 6 bases. CDR3 length: 16 residues. Germline-derived CDR1 and CDR2 are SNHLY and FYNNEI. The V end was cut by 6 bases, the J end by 0 bases, with 15 bases between. CDR3 sequence: CASSPRGVSSGNTIYF. The DNA of the CDR3 is TGTGCCAGCAGCCCCAGGGGAGTCAGCTCTGGAAACACCATATATTTT.

With regard to this clonotype: A read error may explain this, as a much larger clone is one base away. This chain uses TRBV19 with TRBJ1-1, with D unclear. The CDR3 loop spans 13 amino acids. V lost 3 bases, J lost 6 bases, and 11 bases lay in between. CDR1 and CDR2 (germline): LNHDA, SQIVND (reference sequence). CDR3 nucleotides: TGTGCCAGTAGTATCGTGGCTAACGCTGAAGCTTTCTTT. Its translation: CASSIVANAEAFF.

This clonotype came up many times. This chain joins TRBV3-1 and TRBJ2-2, with D possibly TRBD2 on 6 matching bases. This CDR3 is built from 16 residues. The germline V gene encodes CDR1 LGHDT and CDR2 YNNKEL (reference sequence). V lost 1 base and J lost 5, with 14 bases in between. This CDR3 reads CASSQGVAETTGELFF. The CDR3 nucleotides are TGTGCCAGCAGCCAAGGGGTAGCGGAAACGACCGGGGAGCTGTTTTTT.

This clonotype was detected a few times. This chain connects TRBV27 to TRBJ1-2; 10 nucleotides agree with TRBD1. Germline V lookup: CDR1 MNHEY, CDR2 SMNVEV (reference sequence). The CDR3 totals 15 residues. After removal of 2 bases from V and 4 bases from J, the junction contained 4 bases not matched to a gene. The CDR3 coding sequence is TGTGCCAGCAGTTTAACGGGACAGGGGTCCTATGGCTACACCTTC. Translation: CASSLTGQGSYGYTF.

This clonotype was picked up many times. This rearrangement joins TRBV11-2 to TRBJ2-5, with a tentative D call TRBD1 (6 bases). Trimming removed 0 bases from V and 5 bases from J, with 19 bases in between. The CDR3 runs to 17 residues. The germline gives CDR1 SGHAT, CDR2 FQNNGV. CDR3: CASSLDNPGRGEETQYF. The CDR3 coding sequence is TGTGCCAGCAGCTTAGACAACCCTGGCAGGGGAGAGGAGACCCAGTACTTC.